This TCR beta chain was profiled in a study of cytomegalovirus exposure and HLA in healthy donors. Here immunoSEQ multiplex PCR was the method, and the copy in TCRdb shows in-frame clones only, minus some. The sample contains some 290,000 clones, roughly 86% of which appear only once. The clonotype originates from a man aged 25-45 years in good health and CMV-seronegative. Sequencing input: PBMCs.

The CDR3 region has the DNA TGTGCCAGCAGTTGGGGAGGGGGGGACTACGAGCAGTACTTC. Translation: CASSWGGGDYEQYF. The chain employs TRBV6-6 and TRBJ2-7; perhaps TRBD2 as D (7 bases). V lost 4 bases to trimming and J lost 3 bases, with 13 bases between them. This CDR3 has 14 residues. Per germline, CDR1 MNHNY and CDR2 SVGAGI (reference sequence).